The rows below give T cell receptor beta chains drawn from one sample of a study of cytomegalovirus exposure and HLA in healthy donors. Assay: immunoSEQ multiplex PCR; the TCRdb copy retains only in-frame clones and omits some. The repertoire consists of about 120,000 clones, with more than 60% occurring once and the leading ten covering roughly 2.6%. Specimen: PBMCs. The receptors shown here come from a female donor in good health and CMV-seronegative. The CDR3 runs from the conserved cysteine through the conserved F or W. A D gene is named only where the DNA matches it firmly. Clone size is shown for a subset of rows, as once, few, many or a class of expanded clone.

TRBV7-9	-	TRBJ2-3	-	CASSLTGESTDTQYF	TGTGCCAGCAGCTTAACGGGGGAAAGCACAGATACGCAGTATTTT
TRBV5-4	-	TRBJ1-2	TRBD1	CASSFKDRSYGYTF	TGTGCCAGCAGCTTTAAGGACAGGTCCTATGGCTACACCTTC
TRBV19	-	TRBJ1-1	TRBD1	CASSPGDSMNTEAFF	TGTGCCAGTAGTCCAGGGGACAGTATGAACACTGAAGCTTTCTTT
TRBV10-3	-	TRBJ1-2	TRBD1	CAISESGGPSSGYTF	TGTGCCATCAGTGAGTCAGGGGGCCCATCTTCTGGCTACACCTTC
TRBV5-6	-	TRBJ1-4	TRBD1	CASSSSGQGNEKLFF	TGTGCCAGCAGCTCATCGGGACAGGGTAATGAAAAACTGTTTTTT
TRBV5-1	once	TRBJ2-7	TRBD1	CASSFGGQGTYEQYF	TGCGCCAGCAGCTTCGGAGGACAGGGGACCTACGAGCAGTACTTC
TRBV4-3	-	TRBJ1-2	-	CASSQGTARVGNGYTF	TGCGCCAGCAGCCAAGGCACGGCCAGGGTAGGCAATGGCTACACCTTC
TRBV4-2	-	TRBJ2-2	-	CASGSTANTGELFF	TGTGCCAGCGGAAGCACAGCGAACACCGGGGAGCTGTTTTTT
TRBV6-1	once	TRBJ2-1	-	CASQRLSYNEQFF	TGTGCCAGCCAGCGCCTCTCCTACAATGAGCAGTTCTTC
TRBV27	few	TRBJ2-1	TRBD1	CASNLQGAPINEQFF	TGTGCCAGCAATCTACAGGGGGCGCCCATCAATGAGCAGTTCTTC
TRBV6-4	-	TRBJ2-1	TRBD2	CASSDYAGVVANEQFF	TGTGCCAGCAGTGACTACGCGGGGGTCGTCGCGAATGAGCAGTTCTTC
TRBV27	-	TRBJ2-5	-	CASSLVFGARGETQYF	TGTGCCAGCAGTTTGGTTTTCGGTGCGCGGGGAGAGACCCAGTACTTC
TRBV30	-	TRBJ2-7	TRBD2	CAWSVRRGGNEQYF	TGTGCCTGGAGTGTACGTCGGGGGGGGAACGAGCAGTACTTC
TRBV13	few	TRBJ2-6	-	CASSSSRGANVLTF	TGTGCCAGCAGCTCCTCTCGGGGGGCCAACGTCCTGACTTTC
TRBV19	-	TRBJ1-1	-	CASSDLGAQPLSDTEAFF	TGTGCCAGTAGCGACTTAGGGGCCCAACCTTTGTCGGACACTGAAGCTTTCTTT
TRBV5-4	once	TRBJ2-1	TRBD1	CASSLNRGDNEQFF	TGTGCCAGCAGCTTGAACAGGGGGGACAATGAGCAGTTCTTC
TRBV6-6	-	TRBJ1-6	-	CASRDRFSSYNSPLHF	TGTGCCAGCAGAGACAGATTCAGCTCCTATAATTCACCCCTCCACTTT
TRBV19	few	TRBJ1-2	-	CASSVDMNYGYTF	TGTGCCAGTAGTGTCGACATGAACTATGGCTACACCTTC
TRBV11-2	-	TRBJ1-6	-	CASSEGGAASPLHF	TGTGCCAGCAGCGAAGGGGGAGCGGCATCCCCCCTCCACTTT
TRBV29-1	-	TRBJ2-7	-	CSVESSSYEQYF	TGCAGCGTTGAGTCCAGCTCCTACGAGCAGTACTTC
TRBV5-1	-	TRBJ2-7	-	CASSWWGVGEQYF	TGCGCCAGCAGCTGGTGGGGAGTTGGCGAGCAGTACTTC
TRBV10-1	-	TRBJ1-1	TRBD1	CASSEGGQGAPRFTEAFF	TGCGCCAGCAGTGAGGGGGGACAGGGGGCGCCGAGATTCACTGAAGCTTTCTTT
TRBV9	once	TRBJ1-2	TRBD1	CASNPGTGDYGYTF	TGTGCCAGCAACCCTGGGACAGGGGACTATGGCTACACCTTC
TRBV5-1	-	TRBJ1-1	TRBD1	CASTSPIRQGRAFKITEAFF	TGCGCCAGCACCTCTCCTATTCGACAGGGGCGAGCTTTTAAGATCACTGAAGCTTTCTTT
TRBV5-6	-	TRBJ2-3	-	CASSLVDRTTPASTDTQYF	TGTGCCAGCAGCTTGGTAGACAGAACCACCCCCGCCAGCACAGATACGCAGTATTTT
TRBV9	-	TRBJ2-3	TRBD2	CASSSWTSGTTTYTDTQYF	TGTGCCAGCAGCTCCTGGACTAGCGGAACGACGACCTACACAGATACGCAGTATTTT
TRBV6-1	-	TRBJ1-2	-	CASRTPGNYGYTF	TGTGCCAGCAGGACCCCCGGGAACTATGGCTACACCTTC
TRBV5-4	-	TRBJ2-1	-	CASSLRGSYNEQFF	TGTGCCAGCAGCTTAAGGGGGAGTTACAATGAGCAGTTCTTC
TRBV15	-	TRBJ2-3	-	CATSKRQGTDTQYF	TGTGCCACCAGCAAACGACAGGGCACAGATACGCAGTATTTT
TRBV5-4	-	TRBJ2-1	TRBD2	CASSPPGTRINEQFF	TGTGCCAGCAGCCCTCCGGGGACTAGGATCAATGAGCAGTTCTTC
TRBV7-9	few	TRBJ1-1	-	CASSLGVAPEAFF	TGTGCCAGCAGCTTAGGTGTGGCCCCTGAAGCTTTCTTT
TRBV5-1	-	TRBJ1-2	-	CASSRGEEVYGYTF	TGCGCCAGCAGCCGAGGGGAGGAAGTCTATGGCTACACCTTC
TRBV2	-	TRBJ2-7	TRBD1	CASSETGYEQYF	TGTGCCAGCAGTGAGACAGGGTACGAGCAGTACTTC
TRBV5-4	-	TRBJ1-2	-	CASSEDANYGYTF	TGTGCCAGCAGCGAGGATGCTAACTATGGCTACACCTTC
TRBV7-9	-	TRBJ1-1	-	CASSPRSSDTEAFF	TGTGCCAGCAGCCCCCGCTCGTCGGACACTGAAGCTTTCTTT